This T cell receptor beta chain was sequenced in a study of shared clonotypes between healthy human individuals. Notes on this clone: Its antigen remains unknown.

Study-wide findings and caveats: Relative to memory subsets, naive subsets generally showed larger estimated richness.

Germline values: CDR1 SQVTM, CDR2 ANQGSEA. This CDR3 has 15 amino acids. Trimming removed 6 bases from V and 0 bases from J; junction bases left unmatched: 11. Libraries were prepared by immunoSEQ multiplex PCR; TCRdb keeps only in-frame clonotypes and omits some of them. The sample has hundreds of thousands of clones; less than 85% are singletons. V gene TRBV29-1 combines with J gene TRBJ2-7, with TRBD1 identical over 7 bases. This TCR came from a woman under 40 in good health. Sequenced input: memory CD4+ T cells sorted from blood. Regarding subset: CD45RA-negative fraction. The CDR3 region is CSVVSDRVSSYEQYF. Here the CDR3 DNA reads TGCAGCGTCGTATCCGACAGGGTAAGCTCCTACGAGCAGTACTTC.